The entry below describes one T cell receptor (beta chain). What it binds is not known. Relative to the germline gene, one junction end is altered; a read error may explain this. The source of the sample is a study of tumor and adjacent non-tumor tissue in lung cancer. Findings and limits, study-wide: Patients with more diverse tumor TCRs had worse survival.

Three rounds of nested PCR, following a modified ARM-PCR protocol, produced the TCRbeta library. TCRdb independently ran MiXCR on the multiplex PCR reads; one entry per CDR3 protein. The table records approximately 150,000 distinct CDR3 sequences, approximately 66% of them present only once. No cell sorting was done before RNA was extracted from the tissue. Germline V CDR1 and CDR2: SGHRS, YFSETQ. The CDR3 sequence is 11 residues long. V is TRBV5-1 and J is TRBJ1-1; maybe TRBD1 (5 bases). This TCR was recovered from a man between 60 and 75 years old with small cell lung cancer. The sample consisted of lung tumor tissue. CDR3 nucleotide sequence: TGCCCCAGCAGCAAGGGGACTGAAGCTTTCTTT. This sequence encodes CPSSKGTEAFF.